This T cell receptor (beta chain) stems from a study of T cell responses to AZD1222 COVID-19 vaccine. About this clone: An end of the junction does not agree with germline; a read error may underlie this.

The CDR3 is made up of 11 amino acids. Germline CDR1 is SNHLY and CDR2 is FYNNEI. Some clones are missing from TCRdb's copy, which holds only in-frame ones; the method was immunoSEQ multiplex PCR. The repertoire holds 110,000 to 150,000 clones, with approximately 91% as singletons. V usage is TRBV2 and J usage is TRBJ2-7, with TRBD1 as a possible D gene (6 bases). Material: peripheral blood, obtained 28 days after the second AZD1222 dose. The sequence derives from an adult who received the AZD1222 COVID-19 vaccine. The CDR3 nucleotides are TGTGCCAGCAGTGAAGCGCGTGGACAGTGCTTC. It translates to CASSEARGQCF.